This T cell receptor (beta chain) stems from a study of T cell changes during pregnancy in multiple sclerosis. Produced via immunoSEQ multiplex PCR; TCRdb's table is partial and in-frame only. The sample contains tens of thousands of clones, approximately 90% of which appear only once. Germline assignment: CDR1 MDHEN and CDR2 SYDVKM. V trimming: 6 bases; J trimming: 3 bases; junction bases outside the gene matches: 14. The CDR3 runs 17 residues. The sequence came from a female donor with multiple sclerosis, enrolled in a pregnancy study. This rearrangement joins TRBV28 to TRBJ2-1; 7 bases agree with TRBD1. Sequencing used CD8+ T cells from peripheral blood mononuclear cells, obtained in the second trimester of pregnancy. CDR3 DNA sequence: TGTGCCAGCAGAGTTTCGCCGGTGGCAGGGGGCTACAATGAGCAGTTCTTC. It specifies CASRVSPVAGGYNEQFF.